This T cell receptor (beta chain) is from a study of CD8 T cells in Susac syndrome. V was clipped by 5 bases and J by 5 bases; unmatched bases: 5. The CDR3 covers 14 residues. Germline assignment: CDR1 MNHNY and CDR2 SVGAGI (reference sequence). This clonotype has just one count. cDNA came from about 0.51 to 1 ug RNA primed by random hexamers. Via MiXCR, TCRdb re-called the immunoSEQ multiplex PCR reads, giving one row per CDR3 protein. Among 180,000 or so distinct CDR3 sequences listed, 90% to 95% were seen once. This clonotype was obtained from a human donor with multiple sclerosis. The material sequenced was CD4+ T cells from PBMCs. The chain has TRBV6-6 and TRBJ1-4; TRBD1 aligns across 7 bases. In DNA form, the CDR3 reads TGTGCCAGCAGTCAACAGGGGTGGAATGAAAAACTGTTTTTT. As protein: CASSQQGWNEKLFF.